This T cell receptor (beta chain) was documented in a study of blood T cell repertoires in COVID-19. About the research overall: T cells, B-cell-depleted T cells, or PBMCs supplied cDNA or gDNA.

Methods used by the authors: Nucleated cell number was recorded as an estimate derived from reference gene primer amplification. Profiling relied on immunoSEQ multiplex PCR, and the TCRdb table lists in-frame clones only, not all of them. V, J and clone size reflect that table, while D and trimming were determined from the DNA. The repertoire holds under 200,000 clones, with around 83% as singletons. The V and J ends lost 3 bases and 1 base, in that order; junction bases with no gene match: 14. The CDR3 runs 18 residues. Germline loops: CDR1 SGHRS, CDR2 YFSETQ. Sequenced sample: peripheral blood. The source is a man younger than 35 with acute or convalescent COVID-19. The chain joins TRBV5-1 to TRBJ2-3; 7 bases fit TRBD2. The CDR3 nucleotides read TGCGCCAGCAGCTGGACTAGGACGACGGAACCAGGCACAGATACGCAGTATTTT. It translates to CASSWTRTTEPGTDTQYF.